The entry that follows covers one T cell receptor beta chain sequence. This entry is derived from a study of cytotoxic CD8 clonotypes in ibrutinib-treated CLL. Depths of 1 in 200,000 to 1 in 1 million T cells were the sequencing target. Profiled with immunoSEQ multiplex PCR; TCRdb holds only in-frame clones, not every one. Here the sample spans some 19,000 clones, around 85% being singletons. Sequencing used PBMCs, obtained before ibrutinib treatment. The sequence was obtained from a human donor with chronic lymphocytic leukemia.

The chain's CDR3 is CASSEGWGSSNYGYTF. CDR3 coding DNA: TGTGCCAGCAGTGAAGGGTGGGGATCTTCGAACTATGGCTACACCTTC. The V call is TRBV2, the J call TRBJ1-2; D is unclear. The V gene's germline CDR1 is SNHLY and CDR2 FYNNEI. V lost 1 base and J lost 2, with 14 bases in between. The CDR3 has 16 amino acids. Looking up the rest from reference TRBV2 and TRBJ1-2 gives the full variable domain: EPEVTQTPSHQVTQMGQEVILRCVPISNHLYFYWYRQILGQKVEFLVSFYNNEISEKSEIFDDQFSVERPDGSNFTLKIRSTKLEDSAMYFCASSEGWGSSNYGYTFGSGTRLTVV.